The 30 T cell receptor beta chains reported below all come from one sample, sequenced in a study of T cell repertoires in cytomegalovirus infection. One entry per CDR3 protein results from TCRdb running MiXCR on the reads. The table shows a few hundred thousand distinct CDR3 sequences, with 15% to 20% occurring only once. Sequencing was done on a sample of PBMCs. The receptors originated from a human donor in good health (CMV status not recorded). Some clones in this sample may be carry-over from other donors' samples.

A few counts support this clonotype. V gene TRBV20-1 combines with J gene TRBJ1-5, with D possibly matching TRBD1 (6 bases). V was shortened by 6 bases and J by 0 bases, with 18 bases between the two germline ends. CDR3 length: 16 residues. CDR1 is DFQATT and CDR2 is SNEGSKA in the germline V gene (reference sequence). CDR3 nucleotide sequence: TGCAGTGCCGGGTTGGGAGGGGGATATAGCAATCAGCCCCAGCATTTT. It codes for CSAGLGGGYSNQPQHF.

Remarks on this clonotype: A much more abundant neighbour one base away suggests this may be a read error. This chain joins TRBV7-9 and TRBJ1-1; D gene ambiguous. Germline V lookup: CDR1 SEHNR, CDR2 FQNEAQ (reference sequence). The V end was cut by 1 base, the J end by 4 bases, with 10 bases between. The CDR3 is 14 residues long. The CDR3, as DNA: TGTGCCAGCAGCTTAGACAGCCGAGGCACTGAAGCTTTCTTT. Residues: CASSLDSRGTEAFF.

The sample holds a few counts of this clonotype. The chain recombines TRBV7-2 with TRBJ1-1; a weak D match, TRBD1 (6 bases). The V end was cut by 2 bases, the J end by 0 bases, with 16 bases between. Germline loops: CDR1 SGHTA, CDR2 FQGNSA. The CDR3 has 17 amino acids. In nucleotides, the CDR3 is TGTGCCAGCAGCTTAATCGGACCAGGGGCTATGAACACTGAAGCTTTCTTT. It specifies CASSLIGPGAMNTEAFF.

The chain recombines TRBV2 with TRBJ2-3; D ambiguous. Germline values: CDR1 SNHLY, CDR2 FYNNEI. Trimming pared 3 bases from V and 2 bases from J, leaving 0 bases between. This CDR3 is 11 amino acids long. The CDR3 spells CASSDTDTQYF. The CDR3 DNA is TGTGCCAGCAGTGACACAGATACGCAGTATTTT.

This clonotype was seen repeatedly, ten times or more. The chain employs TRBV7-2 and TRBJ2-1; 8 positions agree with TRBD2. CDR1 is SGHTA and CDR2 is FQGNSA in the germline V gene. V shed 5 bases and J 1 base; nucleotides not matched to a gene: 10. The CDR3 consists of 17 residues. CDR3 nucleotides: TGTGCCAGCAGCGTTCTCGTAGCGGGACCGTCCTACAATGAGCAGTTCTTC. Its translation: CASSVLVAGPSYNEQFF.

The sample holds a few counts of this clonotype. The chain uses TRBV20-1 and TRBJ1-4; no clear D. This CDR3 contains 19 residues. Germline CDR1 is DFQATT and CDR2 is SNEGSKA (reference sequence). Trimming stripped 1 base from V and 0 bases from J, with 21 bases between. In DNA, the CDR3 is TGCAGTGCTAGAGCCGCGGGTTCGAGGAAGGCCGCAACTAATGAAAAACTGTTTTTT. Encoded protein: CSARAAGSRKAATNEKLFF.

The CDR3 sequence is CASRETSIQQYF. The CDR3 DNA reads as TGTGCCAGCAGAGAAACTAGCATCCAGCAGTACTTC. The chain carries TRBV2 and TRBJ2-7; possible D gene TRBD2, 6 bases. This CDR3 comprises 12 residues. V dropped 6 bases and J dropped 8 bases, with 14 bases sitting between them. CDR1 is SNHLY, CDR2 FYNNEI, per germline.

This clonotype was seen repeatedly, ten times or more. The chain carries TRBV6-5 and TRBJ1-5; perhaps TRBD1 as D (6 bases). The V end was cut by 2 bases, the J end by 4 bases, with 12 bases between. This CDR3 region has 15 residues. CDR1 is MNHEY, CDR2 SVGAGI, per germline. CDR3 residues: CASSYRQGSNQPQHF. CDR3 nucleotide sequence: TGTGCCAGCAGTTACAGGCAGGGGAGTAATCAGCCCCAGCATTTT.

The rearrangement uses TRBV2 and TRBJ2-3; D is uncertain. Germline V gives CDR1 SNHLY, CDR2 FYNNEI. This CDR3 has 13 residues. V was pared by 5 bases and J by 6 bases, with 12 bases between. CDR3 residues: CASSRDKGDTQYF. Here the CDR3 DNA reads TGTGCCAGCAGTCGCGACAAAGGGGATACGCAGTATTTT. The variable domain in full, with the rest retrieved from reference TRBV2 and TRBJ2-3, is EPEVTQTPSHQVTQMGQEVILRCVPISNHLYFYWYRQILGQKVEFLVSFYNNEISEKSEIFDDQFSVERPDGSNFTLKIRSTKLEDSAMYFCASSRDKGDTQYFGPGTRLTVL.

This clonotype was observed at least ten times. The V call is TRBV11-2, the J call TRBJ1-1; a possible D gene is TRBD1 (6 bases). Germline CDR1 is SGHAT and CDR2 is FQNNGV. Trimming left V 3 bases short and J 5 bases short, with 25 bases between. CDR3 size: 18 residues. The CDR3 nucleotides read TGTGCCAGCAGCTTTCGCACATCGGTATCAGGGGCAGCAACTGAAGCTTTCTTT. Its translation is CASSFRTSVSGAATEAFF.

The chain employs TRBV5-5 and TRBJ2-1; D is unresolved. V was pared by 0 bases and J by 9 bases, with 1 base between. This CDR3 contains 10 residues. Germline assignment: CDR1 SGHKS and CDR2 YYEKEE (reference sequence). In DNA form, the CDR3 reads TGTGCCAGCAGCTTGGTTGAGCAGTTCTTC. This codes for CASSLVEQFF.

This clonotype was observed a single time. This rearrangement joins TRBV18 to TRBJ2-5; no definite D call. Germline assignment: CDR1 KGHSH and CDR2 LQKENI. Trimming pared 1 base from V and 3 bases from J, leaving 6 bases between. CDR3 size: 13 residues. CDR3 DNA sequence: TGTGCCAGCTCACCACTGATAGAAGAGACCCAGTACTTC. The encoded protein is CASSPLIEETQYF. The whole variable domain, filled in from reference TRBV18 and TRBJ2-5, reads NAGVMQNPRHLVRRRGQEARLRCSPMKGHSHVYWYRQLPEEGLKFMVYLQKENIIDESGMPKERFSAEFPKEGPSILRIQQVVRGDSAAYFCASSPLIEETQYFGPGTRLLVL.

This clonotype has only a few counts. This chain uses TRBV7-9 with TRBJ1-2; D gene ambiguous. This CDR3 is built from 15 residues. Germline CDR1 SEHNR, CDR2 FQNEAQ (reference sequence). V lost 0 bases and J lost 4, with 12 bases in between. DNA of the CDR3: TGTGCCAGCAGCTTAGCAGTGGGCAGCTTCTATGGCTACACCTTC. Amino acid sequence: CASSLAVGSFYGYTF.

The J gene is TRBJ2-7, the V gene TRBV25-1; no definite D call. Germline V CDR1 and CDR2: MGHDK, SYGVNS. CDR3 length: 14 residues. V lost 3 bases and J lost 4, with 13 bases in between. The CDR3 region is CASSDSRRSYEQYF. In DNA, the CDR3 is TGTGCCAGCAGTGATAGTCGTAGGAGTTACGAGCAGTACTTC.

This clonotype has more than one count but fewer than ten. The V gene is TRBV6-6, the J gene TRBJ1-5; 7 bases map to TRBD1. Germline assignment: CDR1 MNHNY and CDR2 SVGAGI (reference sequence). This CDR3 has 19 amino acids. The V and J ends lost 0 bases and 1 base, in that order; junction bases with no gene match: 12. CDR3 loop: CASSYSEGAQGLSNQPQHF. In nucleotides, the CDR3 is TGTGCCAGCAGTTACTCCGAGGGGGCCCAGGGGTTGAGCAATCAGCCCCAGCATTTT.

V and J are TRBV10-3 and TRBJ1-1; the match to TRBD1 covers 9 bases. V dropped 7 bases and J dropped 1; count of bases not matched to a gene: 7. CDR1 ENHRY and CDR2 SYGVKD come from the germline V gene. The CDR3 loop spans 15 amino acids. This CDR3 reads CAITQGQGGNTEAFF. The DNA of the CDR3 is TGTGCCATCACACAGGGACAGGGAGGGAACACTGAAGCTTTCTTT.

The chain has TRBV6-5 and TRBJ2-3; D unresolved. The CDR3 has 13 amino acids. The germline V gene has CDR1 MNHEY and CDR2 SVGAGI. The ends were cut back, 5 bases at V and 10 bases at J, with 16 bases in the middle. The CDR3 is CASSNVLRQAQYF. CDR3 nucleotides: TGTGCCAGCAGTAACGTTCTACGGCAAGCGCAGTATTTT.

This clonotype was detected ten times or more. The rearrangement links TRBV7-2 to TRBJ2-7; TRBD1 matches 9 bases. The length of the CDR3 is 15 residues. V lost 5 bases, J lost 5 bases, and 10 bases stayed unmatched. Germline values: CDR1 SGHTA, CDR2 FQGNSA. This CDR3 reads CASSLRGTGWHEQYF. CDR3 coding DNA: TGTGCCAGCAGCCTTCGGGGGACAGGGTGGCACGAGCAGTACTTC.

This clonotype was counted ten times or more. J is TRBJ1-1 and V is TRBV12-3 or TRBV12-4; D unresolved. CDR3 size: 13 residues. V lost 3 bases to trimming and J lost 1 base, with 6 bases between them. This CDR3 reads CASSFIQNTEAFF. CDR3 bases: TGTGCCAGCAGTTTCATCCAGAACACTGAAGCTTTCTTT.

This clonotype occurred a few times. The chain couples TRBV6-2 or TRBV6-3 to TRBJ2-7; D is unresolved. Germline CDR1 MNHEY, CDR2 SVGEGT. V gave up 7 bases and J gave up 2 bases, with 6 bases separating them. The CDR3 spans 11 residues. CDR3 loop: CASTSAYEQYF. The DNA for the CDR3 is TGTGCCAGCACCTCAGCCTACGAGCAGTACTTC.

This clonotype was counted many times. The V call is TRBV7-2, the J call TRBJ2-3; 9 bases map to TRBD2. J lost 4 bases, V lost 6 bases, and 2 bases had no gene match. The CDR3 extends over 13 amino acids. Germline assignment: CDR1 SGHTA and CDR2 FQGNSA. This chain's CDR3 is CASRGGGADTQYF. CDR3 nucleotides: TGTGCCAGCAGAGGCGGGGGGGCAGATACGCAGTATTTT.

This clonotype has ten or more counts. The genes are TRBV6-6 and TRBJ2-7; D remains unclear. The germline V gene has CDR1 MNHNY and CDR2 SVGAGI (reference sequence). The V end lost 5 bases, the J end lost 5 bases, and 10 bases lay between the germline ends. This CDR3 spans 12 amino acids. The CDR3 region is CASSLLADEQYF. DNA of the CDR3: TGTGCCAGCAGTCTTTTGGCAGACGAGCAGTACTTC.

This clonotype was seen many times. The J gene is TRBJ2-3, the V gene TRBV19, with D tentatively TRBD2 (5 bases). The CDR3 spans 12 residues. V lost 6 bases and J 8 bases, leaving 12 bases between the germline ends. In germline, CDR1 is LNHDA, CDR2 SQIVND (reference sequence). The CDR3 sequence: CASSGVRGTQYF. The CDR3 DNA reads as TGTGCCAGTAGCGGGGTCCGAGGTACGCAGTATTTT. Supplemented by reference TRBV19 and TRBJ2-3, the full variable domain reads DGGITQSPKYLFRKEGQNVTLSCEQNLNHDAMYWYRQDPGQGLRLIYYSQIVNDFQKGDIAEGYSVSREKKESFPLTVTSAQKNPTAFYLCASSGVRGTQYFGPGTRLTVL.

This clonotype was recorded only once. This chain joins TRBV7-3 and TRBJ2-1, with 7 bases that match TRBD2. The CDR3 is 15 residues long. The V gene's germline CDR1 is SGHTA and CDR2 FQGTGA. The V gene end was trimmed by 5 bases and the J gene end by 4 bases; junction bases not matched to a gene: 8. The CDR3 is CASSPTAGEYNEQFF. CDR3 DNA: TGTGCCAGCAGCCCTACCGCGGGGGAGTACAATGAGCAGTTCTTC.

This clonotype was picked up a small number of times. The V and J genes are TRBV12-3 or TRBV12-4 and TRBJ2-7; tentative D call: TRBD2 (5 bases). The CDR3 is 14 residues long. Trimming removed 5 bases at V and 0 bases at J, with 11 bases between. This CDR3 is CASSGIAFSYEQYF. DNA of the CDR3: TGTGCCAGCAGTGGCATAGCGTTCTCCTACGAGCAGTACTTC.

This clonotype was counted at least ten times. The gene calls are TRBV4-1 and TRBJ2-7; D is perhaps TRBD2 (5 bases). V dropped 0 bases and J dropped 3 bases, with 15 bases sitting between them. CDR3 size: 16 residues. Germline CDR1 and CDR2: MGHRA and YSYEKL. The CDR3 bases are TGCGCCAGCAGCCAAGATCCGGGATTACCCGGCTACGAGCAGTACTTC. Its protein is CASSQDPGLPGYEQYF.

The chain joins TRBV12-3 or TRBV12-4 to TRBJ1-5; tentatively, D is TRBD1 (6 bases). The CDR3 has 14 residues. With 7 bases removed from V and 3 bases from J, the gap between germline ends came to 13 bases. CDR3 loop: CASKKDRYNQPQHF. The CDR3 nucleotides read TGTGCCAGCAAAAAGGACAGATACAATCAGCCCCAGCATTTT.

This clonotype was counted many times. The V and J genes are TRBV12-3 or TRBV12-4 and TRBJ1-3; a possible D gene is TRBD1 (6 bases). The CDR3 covers 16 residues. The germline V and J ends were trimmed by 3 bases and 2 bases, with 14 bases remaining between them. CDR3 sequence reads: CASSLTQGLPGNTIYF. The CDR3 DNA is TGTGCCAGCAGTTTGACACAGGGACTCCCTGGAAACACCATATATTTT.

This clonotype was observed a few times. CDR3 coding DNA: TGTGCCAGCAGTTTCAGGGGAAGAGACACTGAAGCTTTCTTT. Translation gives CASSFRGRDTEAFF. The chain employs TRBV11-3 and TRBJ1-1, with a weak D call TRBD1 (6 bases). Germline assignment: CDR1 SGHNT and CDR2 YENEEA. The CDR3 contains 14 residues. V was pared by 6 bases and J by 3 bases, with 14 bases between.

This clonotype was detected only a few times. The rearrangement joins TRBV6-5 to TRBJ1-5, with 10 bases lining up with TRBD1. CDR1 is MNHEY, CDR2 SVGAGI, per germline. This CDR3 has 15 residues. V lost 6 bases, J lost 8 bases, and 10 bases stayed unmatched. CDR3 DNA: TGTGCCAGCAGCCGGACAGGGGGTAAATCAGAGCCCCAGCATTTT. This translates into CASSRTGGKSEPQHF.